Listed below are T cell receptor beta chains from one sample, sequenced in a study of shared clonotypes between healthy human individuals. Profiled with immunoSEQ multiplex PCR; TCRdb holds only in-frame clones, not every one. The sample carries hundreds of thousands of clones, around 73% recorded once. The sequencing sample was made of memory CD4+ T cells sorted from blood. Receptor source: a woman between 25 and 40 years old in good health. CDR3s include the opening cysteine and the closing phenylalanine or tryptophan. A D gene is named only where the DNA matches it firmly. Some rows mark clone size as missing; the rest say once, few, many or name a class of expanded clone.

clone size: -; V gene: TRBV7-8; J gene: TRBJ2-7; D gene: TRBD2; CDR3 DNA: TGTGCCAGCAGCTTAGCGGGTTCTGGACTAGCGGGAGTGAGCGAGCAGTACTTC; CDR3 protein: CASSLAGSGLAGVSEQYF
clone size: few; V gene: TRBV19; J gene: TRBJ2-3; D gene: -; CDR3 DNA: TGTGCCAGTAGCAAAACGCGGTCCCGCATCCCTAGCACAGATACGCAGTATTTT; CDR3 protein: CASSKTRSRIPSTDTQYF
clone size: few; V gene: TRBV6-6; J gene: TRBJ2-7; D gene: TRBD2; CDR3 DNA: TGTGCCAGCAGTCGGGGGGGTTCCTACGAGCAGTACTTC; CDR3 protein: CASSRGGSYEQYF
clone size: -; V gene: TRBV27; J gene: TRBJ2-7; D gene: -; CDR3 DNA: TGTGCCAGCATGGGGTGGGGAGAGAAAAACGAGCAGTACTTC; CDR3 protein: CASMGWGEKNEQYF
clone size: -; V gene: TRBV19; J gene: TRBJ1-2; D gene: TRBD1; CDR3 DNA: TGTGCCAGTAGCGAAGGGACAGGGGGCGTCTATGGCTACACCTTC; CDR3 protein: CASSEGTGGVYGYTF
clone size: -; V gene: TRBV27; J gene: TRBJ1-1; D gene: -; CDR3 DNA: TGTGCCAGCAGTTTACTCGGCAGGGGCACTGAAGCTTTCTTT; CDR3 protein: CASSLLGRGTEAFF
clone size: few; V gene: TRBV19; J gene: TRBJ1-2; D gene: -; CDR3 DNA: TGTGCCACCCGGTACTTCGGCTATGGCTACACCTTC; CDR3 protein: CATRYFGYGYTF
clone size: -; V gene: TRBV19; J gene: TRBJ1-1; D gene: -; CDR3 DNA: TGTGCCAGTAGTAAGGACAGCCGGACGAACACTGAAGCTTTCTTT; CDR3 protein: CASSKDSRTNTEAFF
clone size: -; V gene: TRBV5-6; J gene: TRBJ1-2; D gene: -; CDR3 DNA: TGTGCCAGCAGCTTGTGGGGGTACTATGGCTACACCTTC; CDR3 protein: CASSLWGYYGYTF
clone size: once; V gene: TRBV14; J gene: TRBJ2-1; D gene: TRBD2; CDR3 DNA: TGTGCCAGCAGCGAGTGGGCAGCGGGAGCCTCCAATGAGCAGTTCTTC; CDR3 protein: CASSEWAAGASNEQFF
clone size: -; V gene: TRBV11-2; J gene: TRBJ1-1; D gene: -; CDR3 DNA: TGTGCCAGCAGCTTAGAGCAAGGAATTCGAGCTTTCTTT; CDR3 protein: CASSLEQGIRAFF
clone size: -; V gene: TRBV14; J gene: TRBJ2-7; D gene: -; CDR3 DNA: TGTGCCAGCAGCCAAGATGCGGGGAATCTGGGGGAGCAGTACTTC; CDR3 protein: CASSQDAGNLGEQYF
clone size: -; V gene: TRBV28; J gene: TRBJ1-4; D gene: -; CDR3 DNA: TGTGCCAGCAGCTTGACCGCAACTAATGAAAAACTGTTTTTT; CDR3 protein: CASSLTATNEKLFF
clone size: -; V gene: TRBV11-2; J gene: TRBJ2-3; D gene: -; CDR3 DNA: TGTGCCAGCAGCTTAGGCATCTTGAGACAGCAGCAGTATTTT; CDR3 protein: CASSLGILRQQQYF
clone size: -; V gene: TRBV30; J gene: TRBJ1-2; D gene: -; CDR3 DNA: TGTGCCTGGCTTACAGGGAGAAGTTTCTATGGCTACACCTTC; CDR3 protein: CAWLTGRSFYGYTF
clone size: -; V gene: TRBV7-2; J gene: TRBJ1-3; D gene: -; CDR3 DNA: TGTGCCAGCAGCGGGGACTTGAGGGAAAACACCATATATTTT; CDR3 protein: CASSGDLRENTIYF
clone size: -; V gene: TRBV5-4; J gene: TRBJ2-2; D gene: -; CDR3 DNA: TGTGCCAGCAGCCGGGCGACTGCGAACACCGGGGAGCTGTTTTTT; CDR3 protein: CASSRATANTGELFF
clone size: once; V gene: TRBV10-3; J gene: TRBJ2-7; D gene: TRBD1; CDR3 DNA: TGTGCCATCAGTGAGTCGGGGACAGGAAACTCCTACGAGCAGTACTTC; CDR3 protein: CAISESGTGNSYEQYF
clone size: -; V gene: TRBV2; J gene: TRBJ2-3; D gene: -; CDR3 DNA: TGTGCCAGCAGTTCGATCGCAAGCTTGGGTACGCAGTATTTT; CDR3 protein: CASSSIASLGTQYF
clone size: -; V gene: TRBV5-4; J gene: TRBJ1-2; D gene: -; CDR3 DNA: TGTGCCAGCAGTCGCTTCGGGGGCGCGATATCTGGCTACACCTTC; CDR3 protein: CASSRFGGAISGYTF
clone size: -; V gene: TRBV25-1; J gene: TRBJ2-5; D gene: -; CDR3 DNA: TGTGCCAGCAGTGACAGGAAGGGACACGTAGGGGAGACCCAGTACTTC; CDR3 protein: CASSDRKGHVGETQYF
clone size: -; V gene: TRBV6-1; J gene: TRBJ1-5; D gene: -; CDR3 DNA: TGTGCCAGCATCCTGAGTCCATATAGCAATCAGCCCCAGCATTTT; CDR3 protein: CASILSPYSNQPQHF